This TCR beta chain was captured in a study of tumor and adjacent non-tumor tissue in lung cancer. A modified ARM-PCR protocol with three rounds of nested PCR amplified TCRbeta. Using its own MiXCR run on the multiplex PCR reads, TCRdb lists one record per CDR3 protein. Altogether over 85,000 distinct CDR3 sequences are present, under 90% being singletons, with the ten largest covering around 21%. Notes on this clonotype: A read error may produce the germline difference seen at one junction end.

No cell sorting was done before RNA was extracted from the tissue. Sequencing input: lung tumor tissue. The clonotype was recovered from a man between 65 and 85 years old with non-small cell lung cancer.

The CDR3 DNA is TGCGCCAGCAGTCCCCGGACAGGGGTCGACCTCGGGAAGCTGTTTTTT. Protein: CASSPRTGVDLGKLFF. The rearrangement joins TRBV4-1 to TRBJ2-2; 9 positions agree with TRBD1. The length of the CDR3 is 16 residues. Per germline, CDR1 MGHRA and CDR2 YSYEKL.